Sequencing of this T cell receptor (beta chain) was carried out in a study of CD8 T cells in ankylosing spondylitis. This clonotype has a count of ten or more. Preparation of TCR beta libraries was done by quantitative 5'-RACE with molecular barcodes. TCRdb reanalysed the 5' RACE reads using MiXCR and keeps one entry per CDR3 protein. This table has some 240,000 distinct CDR3 sequences, under 30% appearing once. CDR3 length: 13 residues. Germline-derived CDR1 and CDR2 are SGHVS and FNYEAQ. Trimming left V 5 bases short and J 5 bases short, with 13 bases between. What was sequenced was blood, either unsorted or a sorted T cell fraction (not recorded which). The clonotype originates from a male donor with ankylosing spondylitis or in good health (not recorded which). The chain carries TRBV7-6 and TRBJ2-7; D is undetermined. CDR3 sequence (DNA): TGTGCCAGCAGCCCTGAGTGGAGCCACGAGCAGTACTTC. Amino acids: CASSPEWSHEQYF.